A selection of T cell receptor beta chains follows, all from one sample in a study of cytotoxic CD8 clonotypes in ibrutinib-treated CLL. This table comes from immunoSEQ multiplex PCR, and its TCRdb copy is limited to in-frame clones, with some not included. Found here are over 250,000 clones, around 69% of them singletons; the top ten hold around 6%. Source: PBMCs, taken at disease progression, from a patient treated with ibrutinib. These receptors all come from a human donor with chronic lymphocytic leukemia. The conserved cysteine and the conserved F or W are not part of the CDR3 here. A row's size may be missing; if present it is once, few, many or a size class.

v_call clone_size cdr3_aa
TRBV4-1 . ASSQGGGRSSYEQY
TRBV5-1 . ASSLGAAPGELF
TRBV2 once ASSGRTSGRLYNEQF
TRBV6-6 . ASSYRPRETNYGYT
TRBV6-5 . ASSYSIGLAGAEQY
TRBV6-5 . ASSYGGSGYQETQY
TRBV11-2 . ASSLDRENQPQH
TRBV29-1 . SVEVGYSGNTIY
TRBV7-2 few ASSSTGLASSYEQY
TRBV7-9 . ASRSHRSLTDTQY
TRBV6-5 . ASSYGAGELF
TRBV6-1 . ASSSSQTKQSAQH
TRBV10-3 . AITLDGSNEQY
TRBV5-6 . ASSLPLTGAYGYT
TRBV5-4 . ASSWGGKESNTIY
TRBV5-1 . ASSFELAGSAETQY
TRBV5-1 . ASSDPPQSYGYT